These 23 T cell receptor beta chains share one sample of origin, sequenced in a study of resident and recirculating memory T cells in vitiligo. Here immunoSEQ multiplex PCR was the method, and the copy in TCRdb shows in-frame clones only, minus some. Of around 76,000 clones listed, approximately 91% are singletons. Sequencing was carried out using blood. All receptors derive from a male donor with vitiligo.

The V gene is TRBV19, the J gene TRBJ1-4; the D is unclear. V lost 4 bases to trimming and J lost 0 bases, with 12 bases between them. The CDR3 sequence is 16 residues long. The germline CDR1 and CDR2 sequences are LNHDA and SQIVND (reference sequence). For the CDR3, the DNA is TGTGCCAGTAGTAACAGACCAGGTTCAACTAATGAAAAACTGTTTTTT. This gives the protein CASSNRPGSTNEKLFF. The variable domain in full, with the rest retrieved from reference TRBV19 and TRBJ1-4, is DGGITQSPKYLFRKEGQNVTLSCEQNLNHDAMYWYRQDPGQGLRLIYYSQIVNDFQKGDIAEGYSVSREKKESFPLTVTSAQKNPTAFYLCASSNRPGSTNEKLFFGSGTQLSVL.

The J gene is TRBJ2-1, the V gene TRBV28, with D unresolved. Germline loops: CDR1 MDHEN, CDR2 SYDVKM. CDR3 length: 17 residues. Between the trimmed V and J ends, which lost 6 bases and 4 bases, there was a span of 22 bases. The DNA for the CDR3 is TGTGCCAGCAGCATCTCGGCGGTAACGGAGAGATACAATGAGCAGTTCTTC. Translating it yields CASSISAVTERYNEQFF.

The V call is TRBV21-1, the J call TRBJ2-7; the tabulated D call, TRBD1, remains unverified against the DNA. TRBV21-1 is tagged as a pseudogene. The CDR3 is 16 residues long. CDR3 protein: CASSKVTDPSWLEQYF. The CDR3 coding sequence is TGTGCCAGCAGCAAAGTAACAGACCCAAGTTGGTTGGAGCAGTACTTC.

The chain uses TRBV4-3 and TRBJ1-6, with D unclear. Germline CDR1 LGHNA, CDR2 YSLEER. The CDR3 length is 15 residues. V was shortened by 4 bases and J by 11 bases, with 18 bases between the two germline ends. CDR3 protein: CASSPGSAVEAPLHF. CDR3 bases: TGCGCCAGCAGCCCGGGCTCAGCAGTGGAGGCACCCCTCCACTTT.

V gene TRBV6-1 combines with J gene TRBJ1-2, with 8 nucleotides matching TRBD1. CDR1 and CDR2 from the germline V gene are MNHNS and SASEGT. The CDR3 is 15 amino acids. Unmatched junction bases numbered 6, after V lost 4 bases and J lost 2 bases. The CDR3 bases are TGTGCCAGCAGTGGTGGTTCAGGGGGCAACTATGGCTACACCTTC. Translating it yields CASSGGSGGNYGYTF.

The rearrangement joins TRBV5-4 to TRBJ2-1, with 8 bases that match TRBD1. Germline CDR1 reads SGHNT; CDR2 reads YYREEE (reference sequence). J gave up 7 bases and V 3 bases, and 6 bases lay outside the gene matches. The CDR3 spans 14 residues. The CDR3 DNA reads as TGTGCCAGCAGCTCCGACAGGGGTCGGAATGAGCAGTTCTTC. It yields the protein CASSSDRGRNEQFF.

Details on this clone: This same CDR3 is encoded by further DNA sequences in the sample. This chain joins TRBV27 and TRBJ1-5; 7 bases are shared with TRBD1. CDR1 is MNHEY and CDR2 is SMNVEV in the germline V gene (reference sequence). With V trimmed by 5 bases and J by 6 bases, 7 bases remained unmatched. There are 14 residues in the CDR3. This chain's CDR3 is CASSARGQSQPQHF. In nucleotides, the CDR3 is TGTGCCAGCAGTGCACGGGGACAGTCTCAGCCCCAGCATTTT.

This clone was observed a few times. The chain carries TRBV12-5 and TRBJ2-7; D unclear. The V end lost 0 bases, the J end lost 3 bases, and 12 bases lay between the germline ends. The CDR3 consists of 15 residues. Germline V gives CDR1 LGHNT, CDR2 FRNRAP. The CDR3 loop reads CASGLVVTPGYEQYF. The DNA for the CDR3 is TGTGCTAGTGGTTTGGTAGTCACACCTGGCTACGAGCAGTACTTC.

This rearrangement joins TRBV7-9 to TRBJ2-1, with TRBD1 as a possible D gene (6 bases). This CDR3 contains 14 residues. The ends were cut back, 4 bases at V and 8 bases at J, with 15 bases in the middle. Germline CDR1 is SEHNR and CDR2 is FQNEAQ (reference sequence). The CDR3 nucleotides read TGTGCCAGCAGCTGGACCGGGACAACTTATGAGCAGTTCTTC. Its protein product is CASSWTGTTYEQFF.

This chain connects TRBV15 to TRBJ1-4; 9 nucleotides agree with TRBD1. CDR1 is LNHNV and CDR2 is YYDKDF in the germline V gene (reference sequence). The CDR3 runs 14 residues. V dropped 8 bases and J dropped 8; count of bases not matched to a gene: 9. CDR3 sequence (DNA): TGTGCCACCTGCACCGGGACAGGGAGCGAAAAACTGTTTTTT. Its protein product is CATCTGTGSEKLFF.

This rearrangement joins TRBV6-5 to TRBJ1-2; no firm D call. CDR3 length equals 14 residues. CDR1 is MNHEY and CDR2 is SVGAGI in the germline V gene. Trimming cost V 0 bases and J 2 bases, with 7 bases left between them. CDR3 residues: CASSYSRINYGYTF. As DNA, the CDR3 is TGTGCCAGCAGTTACTCGAGGATCAACTATGGCTACACCTTC.

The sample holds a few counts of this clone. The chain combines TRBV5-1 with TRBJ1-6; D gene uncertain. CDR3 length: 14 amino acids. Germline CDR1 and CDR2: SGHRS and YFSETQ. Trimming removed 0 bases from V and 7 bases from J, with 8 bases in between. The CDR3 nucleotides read TGCGCCAGCAGCTTGGTTCAGGCCAATTCACCCCTCCACTTT. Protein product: CASSLVQANSPLHF.

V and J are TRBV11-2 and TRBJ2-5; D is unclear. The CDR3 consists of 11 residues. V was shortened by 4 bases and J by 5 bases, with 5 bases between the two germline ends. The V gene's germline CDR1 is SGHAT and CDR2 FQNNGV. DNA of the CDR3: TGTGCCAGCAGCTCCCTCGAGACCCAGTACTTC. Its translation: CASSSLETQYF.

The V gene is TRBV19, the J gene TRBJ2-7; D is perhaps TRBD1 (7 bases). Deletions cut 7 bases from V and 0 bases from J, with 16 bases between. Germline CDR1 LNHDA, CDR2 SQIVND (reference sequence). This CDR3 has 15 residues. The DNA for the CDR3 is TGTGCCAGTAAAGGAGGGCAGGGGGGCTCCTACGAGCAGTACTTC. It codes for CASKGGQGGSYEQYF.

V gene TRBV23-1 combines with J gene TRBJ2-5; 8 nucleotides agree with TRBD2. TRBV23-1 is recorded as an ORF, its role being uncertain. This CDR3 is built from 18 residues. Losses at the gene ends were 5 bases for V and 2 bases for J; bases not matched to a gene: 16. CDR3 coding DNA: TGCGCCAGCAGTAGTACGAGCCGGCGGACTAGCTTACAAGAGACCCAGTACTTC. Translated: CASSSTSRRTSLQETQYF.

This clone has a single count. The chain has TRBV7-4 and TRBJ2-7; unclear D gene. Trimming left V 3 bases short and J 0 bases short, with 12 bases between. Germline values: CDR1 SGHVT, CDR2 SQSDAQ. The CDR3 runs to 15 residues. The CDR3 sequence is CASSFSQQSSYEQYF. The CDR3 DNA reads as TGTGCCAGCAGCTTCTCTCAACAGAGCTCCTACGAGCAGTACTTC.

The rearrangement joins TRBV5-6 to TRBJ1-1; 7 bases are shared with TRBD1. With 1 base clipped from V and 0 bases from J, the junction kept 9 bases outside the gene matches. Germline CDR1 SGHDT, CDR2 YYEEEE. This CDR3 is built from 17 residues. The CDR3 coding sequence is TGTGCCAGCAGCTTGACCTACGCAGGGGGGATGAACACTGAAGCTTTCTTT. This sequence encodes CASSLTYAGGMNTEAFF.

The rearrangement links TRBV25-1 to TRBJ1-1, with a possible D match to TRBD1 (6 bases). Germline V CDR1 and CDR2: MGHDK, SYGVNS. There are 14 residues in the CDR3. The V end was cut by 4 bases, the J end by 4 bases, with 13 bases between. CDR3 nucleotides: TGTGCCAGCAGTGTGGGGGCCGTAGGCACTGAAGCTTTCTTT. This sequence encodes CASSVGAVGTEAFF.

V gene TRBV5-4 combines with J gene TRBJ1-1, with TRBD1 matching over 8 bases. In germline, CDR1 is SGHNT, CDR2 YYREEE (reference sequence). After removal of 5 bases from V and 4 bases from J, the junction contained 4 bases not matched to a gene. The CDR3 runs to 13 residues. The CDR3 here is CASSYTGGTEAFF. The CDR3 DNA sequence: TGTGCCAGCAGTTATACAGGGGGCACTGAAGCTTTCTTT. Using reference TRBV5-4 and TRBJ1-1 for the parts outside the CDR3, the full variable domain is ETGVTQSPTHLIKTRGQQVTLRCSSQSGHNTVSWYQQALGQGPQFIFQYYREEENGRGNFPPRFSGLQFPNYSSELNVNALELDDSALYLCASSYTGGTEAFFGQGTRLTVV.

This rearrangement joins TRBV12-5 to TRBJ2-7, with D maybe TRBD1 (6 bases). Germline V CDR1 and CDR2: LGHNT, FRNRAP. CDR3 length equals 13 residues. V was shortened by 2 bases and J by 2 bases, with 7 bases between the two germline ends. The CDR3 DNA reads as TGTGCTAGTGGTTTGTACAGGGCCTACGAGCAGTACTTC. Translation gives CASGLYRAYEQYF.

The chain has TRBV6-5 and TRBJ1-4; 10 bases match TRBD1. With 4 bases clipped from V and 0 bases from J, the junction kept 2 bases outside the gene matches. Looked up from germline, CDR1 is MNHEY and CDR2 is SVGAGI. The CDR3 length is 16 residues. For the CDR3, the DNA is TGTGCCAGCAGTTGGGGGACAGGGGCAACTAATGAAAAACTGTTTTTT. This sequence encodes CASSWGTGATNEKLFF.

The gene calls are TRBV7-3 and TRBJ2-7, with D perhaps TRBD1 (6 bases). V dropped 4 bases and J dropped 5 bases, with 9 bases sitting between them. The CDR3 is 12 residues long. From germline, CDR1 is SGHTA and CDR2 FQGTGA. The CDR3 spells CASSSGTHEQYF. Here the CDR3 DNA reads TGTGCCAGCAGCTCCGGGACACACGAGCAGTACTTC. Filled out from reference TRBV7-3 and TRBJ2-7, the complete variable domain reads GAGVSQTPSNKVTEKGKYVELRCDPISGHTALYWYRQSLGQGPEFLIYFQGTGAADDSGLPNDRFFAVRPEGSVSTLKIQRTERGDSAVYLCASSSGTHEQYFGPGTRLTVT.

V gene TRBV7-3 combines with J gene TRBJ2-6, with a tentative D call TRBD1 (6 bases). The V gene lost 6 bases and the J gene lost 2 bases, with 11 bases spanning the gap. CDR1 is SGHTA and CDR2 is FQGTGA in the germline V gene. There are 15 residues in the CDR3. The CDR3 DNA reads TGTGCCAGCAGGAGGGACAATACTGGGGCCAACGTCCTGACTTTC. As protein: CASRRDNTGANVLTF.